The next 24 T cell receptor beta chains were all read from a single sample in a study of blood T cells in healthy people across ages. A second PCR of about 7 to 12 cycles used a sample-barcoded 5' primer and a J-beta primer mix. TCRdb itself ran the 5' RACE reads through MiXCR, one entry per CDR3 protein. Counted here are nearly 800,000 distinct CDR3 sequences, 25% occurring once; the ten biggest clones make up 3% to 4.5%. A further study also used this sample, focusing on T cells of mothers and their children.

The sequencing sample was made of blood. The receptors were gathered from a boy younger than 18 in good health.

The chain links TRBV29-1 to TRBJ2-7; TRBD2 is a possible D gene (6 bases). The germline V gene has CDR1 SQVTM and CDR2 ANQGSEA. CDR3 length: 13 residues. V shed 2 bases and J shed 3 bases, with 11 bases lying between them. The CDR3 bases are TGCAGCGTTGAAACGGGGACTCGCTACGAGCAGTACTTC. Translated: CSVETGTRYEQYF.

The rearrangement uses TRBV5-6 and TRBJ2-3, with a weak D call TRBD2 (6 bases). Between the trimmed V and J ends, which lost 3 bases and 4 bases, there was a span of 21 bases. The germline gives CDR1 SGHDT, CDR2 YYEEEE. The CDR3 runs to 17 residues. CDR3 region: CASSSGIPGLSPDTQYF. DNA for the CDR3: TGTGCCAGCAGCTCGGGGATACCGGGACTGAGTCCAGATACGCAGTATTTT.

The rearrangement links TRBV4-1 to TRBJ1-1; D might be TRBD1 (5 bases). Trimming removed 1 base at V and 3 bases at J, with 12 bases between. The CDR3 is 15 amino acids. Per germline, CDR1 MGHRA and CDR2 YSYEKL. CDR3 sequence reads: CASSQVGLYDTEAFF. In DNA form, the CDR3 reads TGCGCCAGCAGCCAAGTGGGGCTCTATGACACTGAAGCTTTCTTT.

This clonotype was counted at least ten times. This sequence joins TRBV7-2 and TRBJ1-1; the D gene is possibly TRBD1 (6 bases). Trimming pared 6 bases from V and 1 base from J, leaving 9 bases between. CDR3 length equals 13 residues. From germline, CDR1 is SGHTA and CDR2 FQGNSA. The CDR3 sequence: CASSTTGNTEAFF. The CDR3 nucleotides read TGTGCCAGCAGTACGACAGGGAACACTGAAGCTTTCTTT. Full variable domain (rest looked up from reference TRBV7-2 and TRBJ1-1): GAGVSQSPSNKVTEKGKDVELRCDPISGHTALYWYRQSLGQGLEFLIYFQGNSAPDKSGLPSDRFSAERTGGSVSTLTIQRTQQEDSAVYLCASSTTGNTEAFFGQGTRLTVV.

This clonotype turned up a few times. The V and J genes are TRBV7-2 and TRBJ1-3, with D unclear. Germline loops: CDR1 SGHTA, CDR2 FQGNSA. V lost 10 bases and J 4 bases, leaving 11 bases between the germline ends. The CDR3 is 12 residues long. The CDR3 sequence: CANGEPGNTIYF. For the CDR3, the DNA is TGTGCCAACGGGGAACCGGGAAACACCATATATTTT.

The chain employs TRBV7-2 and TRBJ2-3, with D maybe TRBD1 (5 bases). Germline CDR1 and CDR2: SGHTA and FQGNSA. V lost 10 bases to trimming and J lost 0 bases, with 8 bases between them. There are 12 residues in the CDR3. The CDR3 coding sequence is TGTGCCACCCAGGGTAGCACAGATACGCAGTATTTT. It specifies CATQGSTDTQYF.

DNA of the CDR3: TGTGCCAGCAGCAAGAACAGGGTCGCGCAGTACTTC. Encoded protein: CASSKNRVAQYF. The rearrangement uses TRBV21-1 and TRBJ2-7; TRBD1 was called by the table and not checked on the DNA. TRBV21-1 is classified as a pseudogene. This CDR3 has 12 amino acids.

This clonotype was counted many times. V is TRBV20-1 and J is TRBJ2-7; TRBD1 aligns across 12 bases. V lost 6 bases to trimming and J lost 7 bases; unmatched junction nucleotides: 7. The CDR3 consists of 13 residues. Germline CDR1 DFQATT, CDR2 SNEGSKA (reference sequence). CDR3 DNA: TGCAGTGCCCCGGGACAGGGGGCCTGGGAGCAGTACTTC. Encoded protein: CSAPGQGAWEQYF.

The chain carries TRBV12-3 or TRBV12-4 and TRBJ2-4; TRBD1 or TRBD2 may be the D gene (5 bases each). Trimming removed 5 bases at V and 7 bases at J, with 18 bases between. The CDR3 sequence is 15 residues long. In DNA, the CDR3 is TGTGCCAGCAGTGGGACCGGCACAATTGGGAACATTCAGTACTTC. Encoded protein: CASSGTGTIGNIQYF.

The chain combines TRBV20-1 with TRBJ1-6; 8 bases fit TRBD1. Trimming cost V 5 bases and J 5 bases; bases outside gene matches: 8. The CDR3 is 15 amino acids. Germline CDR1 reads DFQATT; CDR2 reads SNEGSKA (reference sequence). The CDR3 DNA follows: TGCAGTGCTCAGCGGGACAGGAGAGATAATTCACCCCTCCACTTT. Residues: CSAQRDRRDNSPLHF.

This chain uses TRBV7-2 with TRBJ2-3; no definite D call. The V and J ends lost 5 bases and 2 bases respectively, with 11 bases between them. The CDR3 has 14 amino acids. Germline CDR1 reads SGHTA; CDR2 reads FQGNSA. CDR3 sequence (DNA): TGTGCCAGCAGCGGGGATTCGACCACAGATACGCAGTATTTT. This sequence encodes CASSGDSTTDTQYF.

V and J are TRBV20-1 and TRBJ1-5; D is unclear. The ends were cut back, 0 bases at V and 3 bases at J, with 15 bases in the middle. Germline V gene sequence: CDR1 DFQATT, CDR2 SNEGSKA (reference sequence). The length of the CDR3 is 16 residues. The CDR3 DNA reads as TGCAGTGCTAGAGACGTCCTCGGGCCCTCCAATCAGCCCCAGCATTTT. It yields the protein CSARDVLGPSNQPQHF.

This clonotype was seen a handful of times. The chain couples TRBV29-1 to TRBJ2-5; perhaps TRBD1 as D (5 bases). From germline, CDR1 is SQVTM and CDR2 ANQGSEA. Trimming removed 4 bases from V and 1 base from J, with 7 bases in between. CDR3 length: 12 residues. The CDR3 loop reads CSVVRVQETQYF. Written as DNA, the CDR3 is TGCAGCGTTGTCAGGGTCCAAGAGACCCAGTACTTC. The variable domain in full, with the rest retrieved from reference TRBV29-1 and TRBJ2-5, is SAVISQKPSRDICQRGTSLTIQCQVDSQVTMMFWYRQQPGQSLTLIATANQGSEATYESGFVIDKFPISRPNLTFSTLTVSNMSPEDSSIYLCSVVRVQETQYFGPGTRLLVL.

This chain links TRBV7-2 with TRBJ2-7; 7 bases agree with TRBD1. This CDR3 region has 15 residues. V lost 7 bases to trimming and J lost 1 base; unmatched junction nucleotides: 10. Per the germline V gene, CDR1 is SGHTA and CDR2 is FQGNSA. This CDR3 is CASTTGDGRSYEQYF. CDR3 coding DNA: TGTGCCAGCACCACAGGGGACGGCCGGTCCTACGAGCAGTACTTC.

This clonotype was picked up a small number of times. This chain uses TRBV14 with TRBJ2-2; D gene uncertain. The germline V and J ends were trimmed by 4 bases and 5 bases, with 11 bases remaining between them. This CDR3 is built from 14 residues. From germline, CDR1 is SGHDN and CDR2 FVKESK. CDR3 in DNA: TGTGCCAGCAGCCGGACCGATTTAACCGGGGAGCTGTTTTTT. It is translated as CASSRTDLTGELFF.

This chain joins TRBV28 and TRBJ2-5; 9 nucleotides match TRBD2. The germline gives CDR1 MDHEN, CDR2 SYDVKM. The CDR3 spans 15 residues. The J segment lost 6 bases and the V segment lost 2 bases, leaving 7 bases of the junction unmatched. The CDR3 region has the DNA TGTGCCAGCAGTTTAATGGTAGCGGGGGAGCAGACCCAGTACTTC. It encodes CASSLMVAGEQTQYF.

This clonotype has only a few counts. The gene calls are TRBV29-1 and TRBJ2-1; D possibly matches TRBD1 or TRBD2 (5 bases each). The last part of the DNA fits TRBJ2-7 better; the J call may be wrong. Looked up from germline, CDR1 is SQVTM and CDR2 is ANQGSEA. This CDR3 comprises 14 residues. The CDR3 loop is CSVEGSRDPYEQYF. CDR3 coding DNA: TGCAGCGTTGAAGGCTCCAGGGACCCCTACGAGCAGTACTTC.

About this clonotype itself: Germline is not matched at one junction end, which may reflect a read error. This sequence joins TRBV7-2 and TRBJ1-2; possibly TRBD1 for D (6 bases). Germline V gene data show CDR1 as SGHTA and CDR2 as FQGNSA. This CDR3 is 14 amino acids long. The CDR3 nucleotides read TGTGCCAGCCTCCCGGACAGTATTAACTATCGCTACACCTTC. Protein product: CASLPDSINYRYTF.

This chain links TRBV27 with TRBJ2-7, with D possibly being TRBD1 (5 bases). The CDR3 has 15 amino acids. Between the trimmed V and J ends, which lost 6 bases and 0 bases, there was a span of 15 bases. Looked up from germline, CDR1 is MNHEY and CDR2 is SMNVEV (reference sequence). The CDR3 spells CASRQGAVSSYEQYF. CDR3 bases: TGTGCCAGCAGACAAGGGGCCGTAAGCTCCTACGAGCAGTACTTC.

This clonotype was seen more than once but under ten times. The chain uses TRBV7-2 and TRBJ1-1, with D perhaps TRBD1 (5 bases). Germline V CDR1 and CDR2: SGHTA, FQGNSA. The CDR3 extends over 14 amino acids. V was trimmed by 5 bases and J by 1 base, leaving 11 bases between them. CDR3 amino acids: CASSGRQRNTEAFF. Written as DNA, the CDR3 is TGTGCCAGCAGCGGACGACAGAGGAACACTGAAGCTTTCTTT. The full variable domain, completed using reference TRBV7-2 and TRBJ1-1, is GAGVSQSPSNKVTEKGKDVELRCDPISGHTALYWYRQSLGQGLEFLIYFQGNSAPDKSGLPSDRFSAERTGGSVSTLTIQRTQQEDSAVYLCASSGRQRNTEAFFGQGTRLTVV.

A remark on this clonotype: One end of the junction fails to match germline, which may point to a read error. The chain recombines TRBV5-1 with TRBJ2-7; D may be TRBD1 (5 bases). The CDR3 is 14 amino acids. From germline, CDR1 is SGHRS and CDR2 YFSETQ. The chain's CDR3 is CACSLGPSSYEQYF. The DNA for the CDR3 is TGCGCCTGCAGCTTGGGGCCTAGCTCCTACGAGCAGTACTTC. The whole variable domain, remainder taken from reference TRBV5-1 and TRBJ2-7, is KAGVTQTPRYLIKTRGQQVTLSCSPISGHRSVSWYQQTPGQGLQFLFEYFSETQRNKGNFPGRFSGRQFSNSRSEMNVSTLELGDSALYLCACSLGPSSYEQYFGPGTRLTVT.

The chain links TRBV2 to TRBJ2-4, with a tentative D call TRBD1 (6 bases). Germline assignment: CDR1 SNHLY and CDR2 FYNNEI. The CDR3 is made up of 16 amino acids. V was trimmed by 5 bases and J by 3 bases, leaving 17 bases between them. The CDR3 reads CASSSTYRDLKNIQYF. The CDR3 nucleotides are TGTGCCAGCAGTTCAACTTACAGGGACCTCAAAAACATTCAGTACTTC. The full variable domain, rest sourced from reference TRBV2 and TRBJ2-4, is EPEVTQTPSHQVTQMGQEVILRCVPISNHLYFYWYRQILGQKVEFLVSFYNNEISEKSEIFDDQFSVERPDGSNFTLKIRSTKLEDSAMYFCASSSTYRDLKNIQYFGAGTRLSVL.

This clonotype was detected only a few times. The rearrangement links TRBV18 to TRBJ2-3; D unresolved. The V gene's germline CDR1 is KGHSH and CDR2 LQKENI. The CDR3 consists of 15 residues. V lost 3 bases and J 0 bases, leaving 10 bases between the germline ends. Here the CDR3 DNA reads TGTGCCAGCTCACCCGCGTACCTTAGCACAGATACGCAGTATTTT. Translating it yields CASSPAYLSTDTQYF. Full variable domain (rest looked up from reference TRBV18 and TRBJ2-3): NAGVMQNPRHLVRRRGQEARLRCSPMKGHSHVYWYRQLPEEGLKFMVYLQKENIIDESGMPKERFSAEFPKEGPSILRIQQVVRGDSAAYFCASSPAYLSTDTQYFGPGTRLTVL.

This clonotype has only a few counts. At one boundary the junction diverges from the germline segment, which might be a read error. The chain joins TRBV13 to TRBJ1-6; D may be TRBD1 (5 bases). The CDR3 extends over 17 amino acids. Germline-derived CDR1 and CDR2 are PRHDT and FYEKMQ (reference sequence). CDR3 in amino acids: CASSPTLGLAYNSPLHF. CDR3 in DNA: TGCGCCAGCAGCCCGACTCTGGGGCTAGCGTACAATTCACCCCTCCACTTT. The whole variable domain, remainder taken from reference TRBV13 and TRBJ1-6, is AAGVIQSPRHLIKEKRETATLKCYPIPRHDTVYWYQQGPGQDPQFLISFYEKMQSDKGSIPDRFSAQQFSDYHSELNMSSLELGDSALYFCASSPTLGLAYNSPLHFGNGTRLTVT.